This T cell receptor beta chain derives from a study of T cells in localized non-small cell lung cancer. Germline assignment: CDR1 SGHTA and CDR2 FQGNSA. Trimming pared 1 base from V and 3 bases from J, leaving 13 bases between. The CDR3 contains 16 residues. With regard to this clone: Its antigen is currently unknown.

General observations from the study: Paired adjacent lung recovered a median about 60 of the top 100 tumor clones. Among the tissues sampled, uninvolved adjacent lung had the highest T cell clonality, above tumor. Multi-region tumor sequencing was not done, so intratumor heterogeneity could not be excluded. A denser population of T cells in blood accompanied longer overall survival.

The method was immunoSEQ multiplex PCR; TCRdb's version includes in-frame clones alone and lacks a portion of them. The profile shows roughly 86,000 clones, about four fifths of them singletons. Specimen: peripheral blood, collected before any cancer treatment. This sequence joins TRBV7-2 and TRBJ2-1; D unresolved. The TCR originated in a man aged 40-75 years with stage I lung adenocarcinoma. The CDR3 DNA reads TGTGCCAGCAGCTTAGGTCCCTCGGGCCTCTACAATGAGCAGTTCTTC. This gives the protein CASSLGPSGLYNEQFF. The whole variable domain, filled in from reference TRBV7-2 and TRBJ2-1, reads GAGVSQSPSNKVTEKGKDVELRCDPISGHTALYWYRQSLGQGLEFLIYFQGNSAPDKSGLPSDRFSAERTGGSVSTLTIQRTQQEDSAVYLCASSLGPSGLYNEQFFGPGTRLTVL.